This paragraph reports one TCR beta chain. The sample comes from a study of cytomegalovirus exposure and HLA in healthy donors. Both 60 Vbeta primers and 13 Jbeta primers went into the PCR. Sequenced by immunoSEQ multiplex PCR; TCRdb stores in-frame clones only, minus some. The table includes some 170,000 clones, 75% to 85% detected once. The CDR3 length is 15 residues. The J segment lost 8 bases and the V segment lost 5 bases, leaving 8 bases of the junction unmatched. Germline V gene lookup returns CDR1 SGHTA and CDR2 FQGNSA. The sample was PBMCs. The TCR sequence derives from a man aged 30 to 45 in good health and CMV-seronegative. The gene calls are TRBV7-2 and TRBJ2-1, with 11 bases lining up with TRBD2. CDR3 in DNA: TGTGCCAGCAGCCTTCTAGCGGGGGGTGTGGATGAGCAGTTCTTC. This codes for CASSLLAGGVDEQFF.